These 17 T cell receptor beta chains were all obtained from the same sample, sequenced in a study of OX40 agonist ivuxolimab in advanced cancers. Some clones are missing from TCRdb's copy, which holds only in-frame ones; the method was immunoSEQ multiplex PCR. The sample contains tens of thousands of clones, around 86% of which appear only once. The sequences come from CD4+ or CD8+ T cells sorted from blood, collected in a trial of the OX40 agonist ivuxolimab. Every receptor here comes from an adult with an advanced solid tumor such as melanoma, head and neck, liver or kidney cancer.

The chain recombines TRBV5-4 with TRBJ1-4; D may be TRBD1 (5 bases). V lost 4 bases and J lost 8, with 15 bases in between. The V gene's germline CDR1 is SGHNT and CDR2 YYREEE (reference sequence). The CDR3 covers 14 residues. The CDR3 DNA sequence: TGTGCCAGCAGCCCTGACAGTCTGCAGGAAAAACTGTTTTTT. Protein sequence: CASSPDSLQEKLFF.

This clone was picked up one time. This rearrangement joins TRBV11-2 to TRBJ2-7; possible D gene TRBD1, 6 bases. The V gene's germline CDR1 is SGHAT and CDR2 FQNNGV. The CDR3 covers 14 residues. Trimming left V 1 base short and J 6 bases short, with 13 bases between. DNA of the CDR3: TGTGCCAGCAGCTTAGGAGGACAGTCGGTCGAGCAGTACTTC. The encoded protein is CASSLGGQSVEQYF.

The gene calls are TRBV6-6 and TRBJ2-7, with TRBD1 matching over 7 bases. With 0 bases clipped from V and 0 bases from J, the junction kept 2 bases outside the gene matches. The length of the CDR3 is 15 residues. Germline V gene lookup returns CDR1 MNHNY and CDR2 SVGAGI (reference sequence). The CDR3 here is CASSYSRDSSYEQYF. The DNA for the CDR3 is TGTGCCAGCAGTTACTCCCGGGACAGCTCCTACGAGCAGTACTTC.

V usage is TRBV7-3 and J usage is TRBJ2-3, with TRBD2 matching 10 bases. The CDR3 contains 15 residues. Germline CDR1 SGHTA, CDR2 FQGTGA. V dropped 5 bases and J dropped 1; count of bases not matched to a gene: 3. CDR3 loop: CASSPLAGGTDTQYF. CDR3 nucleotide sequence: TGTGCCAGCAGCCCCCTAGCGGGGGGCACAGATACGCAGTATTTT.

This chain links TRBV30 with TRBJ2-1, with D maybe TRBD2 (5 bases). CDR3 size: 13 residues. V lost 3 bases and J 9 bases, leaving 15 bases between the germline ends. CDR1 is GTSNPN, CDR2 SVGIG, per germline (reference sequence). The CDR3 nucleotides read TGTGCCTGGAGAATCCTACGGGATTTTGAGCAGTTCTTC. Protein: CAWRILRDFEQFF.

The V gene is TRBV5-1, the J gene TRBJ1-2; a possible D gene is TRBD1 (5 bases). The CDR3 is 15 amino acids. Germline CDR1 reads SGHRS; CDR2 reads YFSETQ. V dropped 4 bases and J dropped 0 bases, with 13 bases sitting between them. The CDR3 protein is CASSAVWGSNYGYTF. CDR3 sequence (DNA): TGCGCCAGCAGCGCGGTCTGGGGCTCTAACTATGGCTACACCTTC.

The V gene is TRBV5-6, the J gene TRBJ2-1; 15 positions match TRBD2. Germline CDR1 reads SGHDT; CDR2 reads YYEEEE. Trimming at V came to 5 bases and at J to 7 bases, leaving 16 bases not matched to a gene. The CDR3 has 19 amino acids. The CDR3 bases are TGTGCCAGCAGTTCCTCAAGGAGGACTAGCGGGAGGGCCGGTAATGAGCAGTTCTTC. Translating it yields CASSSSRRTSGRAGNEQFF.

The chain couples TRBV18 to TRBJ2-7; TRBD1 matches 9 bases. The CDR3 length is 15 residues. Germline V gene data show CDR1 as KGHSH and CDR2 as LQKENI. The J segment lost 2 bases and the V segment lost 4 bases, leaving 6 bases of the junction unmatched. The CDR3 spells CASSQQGAAAYEQYF. For the CDR3, the DNA is TGTGCCAGCTCACAACAGGGGGCGGCAGCCTACGAGCAGTACTTC.

This sequence joins TRBV6-6 and TRBJ2-1, with D perhaps matching TRBD2 (5 bases). There are 16 residues in the CDR3. V lost 0 bases, J lost 10 bases, and 19 bases lay in between. Germline CDR1 is MNHNY and CDR2 is SVGAGI (reference sequence). The CDR3 coding sequence is TGTGCCAGCAGTTACTCTTTTTCTCCGTTTTCGGGGGAGCAGTTCTTC. Translated: CASSYSFSPFSGEQFF.

This clone has just a few counts. This chain links TRBV10-2 with TRBJ2-1, with D tentatively TRBD2 (6 bases). The germline gives CDR1 WSHSY, CDR2 SAAADI. V lost 3 bases and J 4 bases, leaving 13 bases between the germline ends. This CDR3 contains 15 residues. The chain's CDR3 is CASSDRDGGYNEQFF. CDR3 coding DNA: TGCGCCAGCAGTGACCGTGACGGGGGTTACAATGAGCAGTTCTTC.

The gene calls are TRBV11-2 and TRBJ1-1; D perhaps matches TRBD1 (5 bases). Trimming removed 5 bases at V and 3 bases at J, with 10 bases between. Germline CDR1 SGHAT, CDR2 FQNNGV. The CDR3 loop spans 13 amino acids. The CDR3 nucleotides are TGTGCCAGCAGCACGACAGTGGACACTGAAGCTTTCTTT. Encoded protein: CASSTTVDTEAFF.

The chain has TRBV7-8 and TRBJ1-1; perhaps TRBD1 as D (6 bases). In germline, CDR1 is SGHVS, CDR2 FQNEAQ. This CDR3 comprises 14 residues. Between the trimmed V and J ends, which lost 2 bases and 4 bases, there was a span of 11 bases. CDR3 nucleotides: TGTGCCAGCAGCTTATCAGGGGAGCTCACTGAAGCTTTCTTT. As protein: CASSLSGELTEAFF.

The chain recombines TRBV29-1 with TRBJ2-1, with 7 bases fitting TRBD1. The CDR3 is 13 residues long. The junction had 4 bases not matched to a gene; V was cut back by 3 bases and J by 5 bases. Per the germline V gene, CDR1 is SQVTM and CDR2 is ANQGSEA. DNA for the CDR3: TGCAGCGTTGAGAGACAGGGAAACAATGAGCAGTTCTTC. It specifies CSVERQGNNEQFF.

The chain joins TRBV7-9 to TRBJ1-2; D not certain. The CDR3 covers 14 residues. V was cut by 3 bases and J by 6 bases, with 14 bases left in between. Germline lookup yields CDR1 SEHNR and CDR2 FQNEAQ (reference sequence). CDR3 residues: CASSFGPLGDGYTF. The CDR3 coding sequence is TGTGCCAGCAGCTTCGGGCCTCTTGGAGATGGCTACACCTTC.

The V gene is TRBV19, the J gene TRBJ1-1; tentative D call: TRBD1 (6 bases). This CDR3 region has 14 residues. V shed 6 bases and J shed 7 bases, with 18 bases lying between them. Germline values: CDR1 LNHDA, CDR2 SQIVND (reference sequence). CDR3 sequence (DNA): TGTGCCAGTAGGACCGGGACAACATACCGTGAAGCTTTCTTT. Amino acids: CASRTGTTYREAFF.

This chain connects TRBV11-3 to TRBJ1-4, with a tentative D call TRBD1 (6 bases). The CDR3 is 15 amino acids. Germline values: CDR1 SGHNT, CDR2 YENEEA. Deletions cut 5 bases from V and 8 bases from J, with 18 bases between. The CDR3 sequence: CASSETTGLVEKLFF. The CDR3 nucleotides are TGTGCCAGCAGCGAAACCACAGGGTTAGTGGAAAAACTGTTTTTT.

Only one count was recorded for this clone. The chain is built from TRBV29-1 and TRBJ1-2, with unresolved D. CDR1 is SQVTM and CDR2 is ANQGSEA in the germline V gene. Trimming removed 5 bases at V and 3 bases at J, with 10 bases between. CDR3 length: 12 residues. The DNA of the CDR3 is TGCAGCGTTAAATCGCAGGACTATGGCTACACCTTC. It specifies CSVKSQDYGYTF.